This entry lists 6 T cell receptor beta chains sequenced from one sample in a study of CD8+CD57+ T cells in acquired aplastic anemia. CDR3 and TCR beta VDJ profiling relied on genomic DNA as the template. TCRdb re-analysed the reads in MiXCR, keeping a single row per CDR3 protein. The table lists 400,000 to 450,000 distinct CDR3 sequences, 65% to 80% of them singletons, with 4% in the top ten. The sequenced sample consisted of sorted CD4+, CD8+, or CD8+CD57+ T cells (not recorded which) from PBMCs. Source of these receptors: a human donor in good health, serving as a control.

Of note for this clonotype: A much larger clonotype is one base distant, so this may be a read error. The chain employs TRBV5-1 and TRBJ1-2; D gene ambiguous. V lost 4 bases, J lost 4 bases, and 17 bases lay in between. This CDR3 is 15 amino acids long. Germline values: CDR1 SGHRS, CDR2 YFSETQ. The CDR3 region has the DNA TGCGCCAGCAGCGTCGCTGGGGAGTTAGCCTATGGCTACACCTTC. Its translation is CASSVAGELAYGYTF.

Concerning this clonotype: One end of the junction fails to match germline, which may point to a read error. V is TRBV7-3 and J is TRBJ2-1, with TRBD2 matching over 8 bases. Germline loops: CDR1 SGHTA, CDR2 FQGTGA. CDR3 length: 16 amino acids. The DNA for the CDR3 is TGTGCCAGCAGTGACTCAGGGAGCGGGGGTTACAATGTGCAGTTCTTC. Translated, it gives CASSDSGSGGYNVQFF. The whole variable domain, remainder taken from reference TRBV7-3 and TRBJ2-1, is GAGVSQTPSNKVTEKGKYVELRCDPISGHTALYWYRQSLGQGPEFLIYFQGTGAADDSGLPNDRFFAVRPEGSVSTLKIQRTERGDSAVYLCASSDSGSGGYNVQFFGPGTRLTVL.

This clonotype was found many times. The genes are TRBV20-1 and TRBJ1-1; the D is unclear. This CDR3 is 10 amino acids long. Germline lookup yields CDR1 DFQATT and CDR2 SNEGSKA (reference sequence). Trimming stripped 4 bases from V and 0 bases from J, with 0 bases between. Here the CDR3 DNA reads TGCAGTGCTATGAACACTGAAGCTTTCTTT. Amino acids: CSAMNTEAFF.

The rearrangement joins TRBV9 to TRBJ1-1; D is ambiguous. The CDR3 is made up of 14 amino acids. Germline values: CDR1 SGDLS, CDR2 YYNGEE. V was pared by 0 bases and J by 6 bases, with 12 bases between. CDR3 residues: CASSVGWTTPEAFF. As DNA, the CDR3 is TGTGCCAGCAGCGTAGGCTGGACTACCCCTGAAGCTTTCTTT.

V usage is TRBV5-1 and J usage is TRBJ2-7, with D perhaps TRBD2 (5 bases). The J call is doubtful: the DNA matches TRBJ2-5 better. This CDR3 has 14 residues. The germline CDR1 and CDR2 sequences are SGHRS and YFSETQ. The CDR3 nucleotides read TGCGCCAGCAGCTATGGACTGACGAACACGACCCAGTACTTC. Translating it yields CASSYGLTNTTQYF.

This clonotype was detected many times. This rearrangement joins TRBV10-3 to TRBJ1-5; 7 positions agree with TRBD1. This CDR3 region has 17 residues. Germline V lookup: CDR1 ENHRY, CDR2 SYGVKD. Trimming took 6 bases from V and 0 from J; bases not matched to a gene: 11. CDR3 in DNA: TGTGCCATCAGCGGACAGGCCCTGGGGTATAGCAATCAGCCCCAGCATTTT. Translation gives CAISGQALGYSNQPQHF.